One and the same sample provided the 9 T cell receptor beta chains below, sequenced in a study of identical twins. TCRdb reprocessed the 5' RACE reads with MiXCR, giving one entry per CDR3 protein. The repertoire has some 250,000 distinct CDR3 sequences, 12% of them found once; the top ten carry roughly 4.2%. The same data also contributed to another study, on yellow fever vaccine responses in identical twins.

Sequenced input: memory (CD45RO+) T cells sorted from blood. The receptors shown here come from a woman between 18 and 29 years old in good health.

V gene TRBV3-1 combines with J gene TRBJ2-5; no firm D call. This CDR3 spans 12 amino acids. Germline V lookup: CDR1 LGHDT, CDR2 YNNKEL (reference sequence). The V gene lost 0 bases and the J gene lost 10 bases, with 9 bases spanning the gap. DNA of the CDR3: TGTGCCAGCAGCCAAGAGTTAGTAGACCAGTACTTC. This sequence encodes CASSQELVDQYF.

The chain joins TRBV25-1 to TRBJ2-2; perhaps D is TRBD1 or TRBD2 (5 bases each). CDR3 length: 15 residues. Trimming stripped 6 bases from V and 5 bases from J, with 16 bases between. The germline V gene encodes CDR1 MGHDK and CDR2 SYGVNS. CDR3 residues: CASSQLMGRTGELFF. The CDR3 DNA follows: TGTGCCAGCAGCCAACTAATGGGACGAACCGGGGAGCTGTTTTTT.

There are many counts of this clonotype. The chain carries TRBV4-3 and TRBJ2-5, with D tentatively TRBD1 (6 bases). This CDR3 is built from 15 residues. V lost 3 bases and J 4 bases, leaving 15 bases between the germline ends. CDR1 is LGHNA, CDR2 YSLEER, per germline. The chain's CDR3 is CASSHARTAPETQYF. For the CDR3, the DNA is TGCGCCAGCAGCCACGCTCGGACAGCCCCAGAGACCCAGTACTTC.

This clonotype came up many times. The chain combines TRBV7-8 with TRBJ2-4, with unresolved D. This CDR3 is built from 14 residues. V was shortened by 0 bases and J by 0 bases, with 3 bases between the two germline ends. CDR1 is SGHVS and CDR2 is FQNEAQ in the germline V gene. As DNA, the CDR3 is TGTGCCAGCAGCTTAGCGGGAGCCAAAAACATTCAGTACTTC. The encoded protein is CASSLAGAKNIQYF.

V is TRBV11-2 and J is TRBJ2-3, with 10 bases that match TRBD2. CDR1 is SGHAT and CDR2 is FQNNGV in the germline V gene. The J segment lost 6 bases and the V segment lost 1 base, leaving 13 bases of the junction unmatched. The CDR3 length is 18 residues. For the CDR3, the DNA is TGTGCCAGCAGCTTAGTGTTAGCGGGGGGTACGAGGAGGGATACGCAGTATTTT. Protein: CASSLVLAGGTRRDTQYF. The full variable domain, with the rest looked up from reference TRBV11-2 and TRBJ2-3, is EAGVAQSPRYKIIEKRQSVAFWCNPISGHATLYWYQQILGQGPKLLIQFQNNGVVDDSQLPKDRFSAERLKGVDSTLKIQPAKLEDSAVYLCASSLVLAGGTRRDTQYFGPGTRLTVL.

This clonotype turned up a few times. This sequence joins TRBV20-1 and TRBJ2-1, with a tentative D call TRBD2 (6 bases). The length of the CDR3 is 17 residues. CDR1 and CDR2 (germline): DFQATT, SNEGSKA (reference sequence). Deletions cut 0 bases from V and 0 bases from J, with 15 bases between. CDR3 coding DNA: TGCAGTGCTAGAGATCGACGAGGCGGGGCCTCCTACAATGAGCAGTTCTTC. This translates into CSARDRRGGASYNEQFF.

This clonotype was picked up a small number of times. The V gene is TRBV16, the J gene TRBJ1-4, with D tentatively TRBD1 (6 bases). The V gene lost 0 bases and the J gene lost 8 bases, with 13 bases spanning the gap. This CDR3 contains 15 residues. Germline CDR1 reads KGHSY; CDR2 reads FQNENV. Here the CDR3 reads CASSQSTGSGEKLFF. The CDR3 nucleotides are TGTGCCAGCAGCCAATCTACAGGGTCAGGCGAAAAACTGTTTTTT.

V and J are TRBV4-2 and TRBJ2-3; TRBD2 matches 8 bases. CDR1 is LGHNA, CDR2 YNFKEQ, per germline. The CDR3 length is 16 residues. V was pared by 4 bases and J by 6 bases, with 12 bases of the junction left unmatched. CDR3 in amino acids: CASSLGTGGAKDTQYF. The CDR3 DNA is TGTGCCAGCAGCCTGGGTACGGGGGGGGCCAAGGATACGCAGTATTTT.

Only a few counts were recorded for this clonotype. CDR3 in amino acids: CATSKKNTEAFF. As DNA, the CDR3 is TGTGCCACCAGCAAGAAGAACACTGAAGCTTTCTTT. V and J are TRBV15 and TRBJ1-1; D gene unclear. V lost 4 bases to trimming and J lost 1 base, with 4 bases between them. CDR3 size: 12 residues. CDR1 is LNHNV, CDR2 YYDKDF, per germline (reference sequence).